This T cell receptor (beta chain) is drawn from a study of shared clonotypes between healthy human individuals. In the case of this clone: What it binds is not known.

There are 13 residues in the CDR3. Germline-derived CDR1 and CDR2 are SGHTA and FQGTGA. V lost 3 bases and J lost 11, with 13 bases in between. Produced via immunoSEQ multiplex PCR; TCRdb's table is partial and in-frame only. The sample has 2 million to 2.5 million clones, 93% seen once. Points from the study as a whole: The authors sampled blood alone, and tissue repertoires likely differ. What limited the represented genetic and exposure-history diversity was the small number of donors.

Sequenced: naive CD4+ T cells from PBMCs. Described subset: CD45RA+ positively selected. This chain links TRBV7-3 with TRBJ2-2, with a weak D call TRBD1 (6 bases). This TCR was recovered from a man aged 18 to 35 in good health. Some clones in this sample may be carry-over from other donors' samples. The CDR3 nucleotides read TGTGCCAGCAGCTTTTCAGGGGTCGGTGAGCTGTTTTTT. It translates to CASSFSGVGELFF.